What follows are 20 T cell receptor beta chains derived from one specimen sequenced in a study of Tregs in tolerant kidney transplant recipients. Profiled with immunoSEQ multiplex PCR; TCRdb holds only in-frame clones, not every one. The sample contains 110,000 or so clones, roughly nine tenths of which appear only once. Sequencing input: CD4+ T cells from blood. Every receptor here comes from a human donor in good health.

This clone was found once. The chain recombines TRBV19 with TRBJ2-5; D not certain. The CDR3 contains 14 residues. The V end was cut by 1 base, the J end by 1 base, with 7 bases between. Germline V gives CDR1 LNHDA, CDR2 SQIVND (reference sequence). The CDR3 spells CASSIGKGQETQYF. Here the CDR3 DNA reads TGTGCCAGTAGTATAGGGAAGGGCCAAGAGACCCAGTACTTC.

The chain links TRBV19 to TRBJ2-2; TRBD2 matches at 8 bases. This CDR3 spans 16 amino acids. The V segment lost 3 bases and the J segment 0 bases; nucleotides outside the gene matches: 3. Germline values: CDR1 LNHDA, CDR2 SQIVND (reference sequence). The CDR3 coding sequence is TGTGCCAGTAGTATTGGCGGGAGGTCGAACACCGGGGAGCTGTTTTTT. Its protein product is CASSIGGRSNTGELFF.

The chain has TRBV5-6 and TRBJ2-1; perhaps TRBD1 as D (5 bases). V lost 2 bases and J 1 base, leaving 10 bases between the germline ends. The CDR3 is 15 residues long. The germline V gene has CDR1 SGHDT and CDR2 YYEEEE. This CDR3 is CASSFRVVSYNEQFF. The DNA of the CDR3 is TGTGCCAGCAGCTTCAGGGTGGTATCCTACAATGAGCAGTTCTTC.

In this sample, this clone turned up once. V usage is TRBV5-1 and J usage is TRBJ1-1; possible D gene TRBD1, 6 bases. Germline assignment: CDR1 SGHRS and CDR2 YFSETQ. Trimming removed 3 bases at V and 2 bases at J, with 17 bases between. The CDR3 totals 16 residues. CDR3 sequence reads: CASSWTSGVLNTEAFF. In DNA, the CDR3 is TGCGCCAGCAGCTGGACATCAGGGGTTCTAAACACTGAAGCTTTCTTT.

The chain joins TRBV5-1 to TRBJ2-1; 9 nucleotides line up with TRBD2. V shed 5 bases and J 0 bases; nucleotides not matched to a gene: 9. From germline, CDR1 is SGHRS and CDR2 YFSETQ. The CDR3 runs to 17 residues. The CDR3 DNA reads TGCGCCAGCAGGCAGCGGGGGGATCCCAGCTCCTACAATGAGCAGTTCTTC. Translated, it gives CASRQRGDPSSYNEQFF.

This chain joins TRBV7-6 and TRBJ2-7; 9 bases are a match to TRBD1. Unmatched junction bases numbered 7, after V lost 5 bases and J lost 5 bases. The CDR3 is 14 amino acids. Germline V gene data show CDR1 as SGHVS and CDR2 as FNYEAQ. The CDR3 reads CASSPQGASDEQYF. In DNA, the CDR3 is TGTGCCAGCAGCCCACAGGGGGCATCGGACGAGCAGTACTTC.

Only one count was recorded for this clone. The chain links TRBV19 to TRBJ1-3, with D possibly TRBD1 on 5 matching bases. Germline CDR1 reads LNHDA; CDR2 reads SQIVND (reference sequence). With 9 bases removed from V and 0 bases from J, the gap between germline ends came to 12 bases. The CDR3 loop spans 14 amino acids. The CDR3: CASRGGFSGNTIYF. In DNA form, the CDR3 reads TGTGCCAGCCGTGGGGGGTTCTCTGGAAACACCATATATTTT.

This sequence joins TRBV25-1 and TRBJ2-2; D call uncertain. The CDR3 is made up of 13 amino acids. Germline CDR1 and CDR2: MGHDK and SYGVNS. Trimming cost V 6 bases and J 0 bases, with 5 bases left between them. The CDR3 bases are TGTGCCAGCAGCCATACGAACACCGGGGAGCTGTTTTTT. Protein sequence: CASSHTNTGELFF.

CDR3 protein: CSAFDSTEAFF. The CDR3 nucleotides are TGCAGTGCTTTTGACAGCACTGAAGCTTTCTTT. The chain links TRBV20-1 to TRBJ1-1; D is perhaps TRBD1 (5 bases). CDR1 is DFQATT and CDR2 is SNEGSKA in the germline V gene (reference sequence). The CDR3 length is 11 residues. The V end was cut by 5 bases, the J end by 4 bases, with 8 bases between.

The genes are TRBV4-1 and TRBJ2-1, with TRBD1 matching 9 bases. The germline V gene has CDR1 MGHRA and CDR2 YSYEKL. The V segment lost 2 bases and the J segment 7 bases; nucleotides outside the gene matches: 12. CDR3 size: 17 residues. The CDR3 loop reads CASSQPTRTGDGNEQFF. CDR3 bases: TGCGCCAGCAGCCAACCCACCCGGACAGGGGACGGGAATGAGCAGTTCTTC.

Only one count was recorded for this clone. The chain is built from TRBV18 and TRBJ2-7; maybe TRBD1 (5 bases). V gave up 1 base and J gave up 5 bases, with 12 bases separating them. In germline, CDR1 is KGHSH, CDR2 LQKENI. This CDR3 has 14 amino acids. CDR3 amino acids: CASSPQVGVDEQYF. DNA for the CDR3: TGTGCCAGCTCACCACAAGTAGGGGTCGACGAGCAGTACTTC. Using reference TRBV18 and TRBJ2-7 for the parts outside the CDR3, the full variable domain is NAGVMQNPRHLVRRRGQEARLRCSPMKGHSHVYWYRQLPEEGLKFMVYLQKENIIDESGMPKERFSAEFPKEGPSILRIQQVVRGDSAAYFCASSPQVGVDEQYFGPGTRLTVT.

In the case of this clone: In the same sample, other DNA sequences code for this CDR3. Written as DNA, the CDR3 is TGCGCCAGCAGCCAAATCGGGCAGGGGAGGACAGATACGCAGTATTTT. Its translation is CASSQIGQGRTDTQYF. This sequence joins TRBV4-1 and TRBJ2-3, with D possibly called TRBD1 or TRBD2 (6 bases each). Trimming cost V 2 bases and J 3 bases, with 15 bases left between them. Germline V gene data show CDR1 as MGHRA and CDR2 as YSYEKL. The CDR3 contains 16 residues.

This CDR3 is CASSTEGLAGVEQYF. CDR3 nucleotides: TGTGCCAGCAGCACCGAGGGACTAGCGGGAGTCGAGCAGTACTTC. The chain has TRBV7-8 and TRBJ2-7; TRBD2 matches 14 bases. V trimming: 5 bases; J trimming: 6 bases; junction bases outside the gene matches: 6. Germline values: CDR1 SGHVS, CDR2 FQNEAQ. The CDR3 extends over 15 amino acids.

V and J are TRBV18 and TRBJ2-7; D remains ambiguous. Deletions cut 4 bases from V and 5 bases from J, with 6 bases between. Germline V gene lookup returns CDR1 KGHSH and CDR2 LQKENI. This CDR3 has 11 residues. In DNA form, the CDR3 reads TGTGCCAGCTCACGAGATCACGAGCAGTACTTC. Translation gives CASSRDHEQYF.

The V call is TRBV6-1, the J call TRBJ2-1; 9 positions match TRBD2. Per the germline V gene, CDR1 is MNHNS and CDR2 is SASEGT. The junction had 12 bases not matched to a gene; V was cut back by 3 bases and J by 6 bases. The CDR3 is 17 residues long. This chain's CDR3 is CASSEIDGSGRPNEQFF. CDR3 DNA sequence: TGTGCCAGCAGTGAGATCGATGGTAGCGGGAGACCCAATGAGCAGTTCTTC.

This chain links TRBV4-2 with TRBJ1-3, with TRBD1 identical over 8 bases. Trimming at V came to 1 base and at J to 4 bases, leaving 12 bases not matched to a gene. CDR1 and CDR2 from the germline V gene are LGHNA and YNFKEQ. This CDR3 is built from 18 residues. This chain's CDR3 is CASSQAGIDRGSGNTIYF. CDR3 sequence (DNA): TGTGCCAGCAGCCAAGCCGGTATAGACAGGGGATCCGGAAACACCATATATTTT.

The rearrangement uses TRBV19 and TRBJ2-6, with a tentative D call TRBD1 (5 bases). V lost 10 bases to trimming and J lost 4 bases, with 17 bases between them. Germline V gene data show CDR1 as LNHDA and CDR2 as SQIVND (reference sequence). The CDR3 consists of 15 residues. CDR3 coding DNA: TGTGCCACCATGATTTGGGGCCCCGGGGCCAACGTCCTGACTTTC. Translation gives CATMIWGPGANVLTF.

This rearrangement joins TRBV5-1 to TRBJ2-2; D not certain. The V and J ends lost 1 base and 0 bases respectively, with 4 bases between them. The CDR3 totals 14 residues. Germline values: CDR1 SGHRS, CDR2 YFSETQ. The CDR3 reads CASSLLTNTGELFF. The CDR3 region has the DNA TGCGCCAGCAGCTTGTTAACGAACACCGGGGAGCTGTTTTTT.

This rearrangement joins TRBV7-6 to TRBJ2-3, with D possibly being TRBD2 (7 bases). In germline, CDR1 is SGHVS, CDR2 FNYEAQ. V lost 0 bases, J lost 0 bases, and 10 bases lay in between. The CDR3 is 16 amino acids. The chain's CDR3 is CASSLAGGGSTDTQYF. The CDR3 bases are TGTGCCAGCAGCTTAGCGGGCGGGGGCAGCACAGATACGCAGTATTTT.

CDR3 loop: CASSRAGSVSYEQYF. For the CDR3, the DNA is TGTGCCAGCAGTAGAGCGGGTAGCGTTTCCTACGAGCAGTACTTC. The chain joins TRBV25-1 to TRBJ2-7; weak D call: TRBD2 (6 bases). The CDR3 loop spans 15 amino acids. Trimming stripped 5 bases from V and 1 base from J, with 15 bases between. Germline V gene lookup returns CDR1 MGHDK and CDR2 SYGVNS.